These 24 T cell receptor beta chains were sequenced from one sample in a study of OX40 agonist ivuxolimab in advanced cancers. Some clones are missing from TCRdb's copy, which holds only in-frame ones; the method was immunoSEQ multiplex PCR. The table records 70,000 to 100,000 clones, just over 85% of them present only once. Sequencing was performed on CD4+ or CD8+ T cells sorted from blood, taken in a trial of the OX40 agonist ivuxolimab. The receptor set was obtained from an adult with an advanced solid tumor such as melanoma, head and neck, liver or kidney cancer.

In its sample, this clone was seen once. This CDR3 is CASSPGNDRAYEQYF. CDR3 coding DNA: TGTGCCAGCAGCCCGGGGAACGATAGGGCCTACGAGCAGTACTTC. The gene calls are TRBV9 and TRBJ2-7; tentative D call: TRBD2 (5 bases). The CDR3 contains 15 residues. CDR1 and CDR2 (germline): SGDLS, YYNGEE. Trimming took off 4 bases at V and 2 bases at J, with 16 bases between the two ends.

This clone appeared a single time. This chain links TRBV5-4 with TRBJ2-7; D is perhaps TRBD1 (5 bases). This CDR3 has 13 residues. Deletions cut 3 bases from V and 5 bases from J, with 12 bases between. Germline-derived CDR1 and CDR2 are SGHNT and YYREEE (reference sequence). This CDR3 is CASSWGLGNEQYF. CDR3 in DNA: TGTGCCAGCAGCTGGGGCCTAGGGAACGAGCAGTACTTC.

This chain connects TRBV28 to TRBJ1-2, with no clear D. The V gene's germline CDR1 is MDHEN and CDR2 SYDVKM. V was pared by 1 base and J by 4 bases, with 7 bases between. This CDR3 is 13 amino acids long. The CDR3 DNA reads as TGTGCCAGCAGTTTATACGACACCTATGGCTACACCTTC. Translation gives CASSLYDTYGYTF.

The CDR3 bases are TGTGCCAGCAATTCAGGGGTAGGTGGCTACACCTTC. Encoded protein: CASNSGVGGYTF. This chain links TRBV2 with TRBJ1-2; D perhaps matches TRBD1 (6 bases). V was pared by 7 bases and J by 7 bases, with 13 bases between. The germline V gene has CDR1 SNHLY and CDR2 FYNNEI. The CDR3 has 12 residues.

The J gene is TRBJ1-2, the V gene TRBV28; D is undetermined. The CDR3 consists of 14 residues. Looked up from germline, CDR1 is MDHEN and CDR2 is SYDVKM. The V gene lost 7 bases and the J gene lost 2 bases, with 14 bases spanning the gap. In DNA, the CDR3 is TGTGCCAGCACCTTACGGACTTCGAACTATGGCTACACCTTC. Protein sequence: CASTLRTSNYGYTF.

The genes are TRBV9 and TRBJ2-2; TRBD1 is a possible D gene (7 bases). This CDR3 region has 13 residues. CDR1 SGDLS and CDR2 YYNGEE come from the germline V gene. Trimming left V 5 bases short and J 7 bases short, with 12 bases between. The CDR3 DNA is TGTGCCAGCAGTCGACAGGGAGGCGGGGAGCTGTTTTTT. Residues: CASSRQGGGELFF.

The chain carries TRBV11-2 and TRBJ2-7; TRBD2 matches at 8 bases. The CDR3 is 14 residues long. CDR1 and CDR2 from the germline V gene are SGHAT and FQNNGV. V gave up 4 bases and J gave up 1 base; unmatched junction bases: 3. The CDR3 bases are TGTGCCAGCAGCTCGGAGCGGGGGTCCTACGAGCAGTACTTC. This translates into CASSSERGSYEQYF.

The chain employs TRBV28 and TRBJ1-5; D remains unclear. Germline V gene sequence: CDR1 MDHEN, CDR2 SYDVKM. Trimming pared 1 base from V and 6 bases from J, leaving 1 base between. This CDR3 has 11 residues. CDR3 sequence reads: CASSLSQPQHF. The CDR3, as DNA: TGTGCCAGCAGTTTATCTCAGCCCCAGCATTTT. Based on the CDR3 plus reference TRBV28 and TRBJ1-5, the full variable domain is DVKVTQSSRYLVKRTGEKVFLECVQDMDHENMFWYRQDPGLGLRLIYFSYDVKMKEKGDIPEGYSVSREKKERFSLILESASTNQTSMYLCASSLSQPQHFGDGTRLSIL.

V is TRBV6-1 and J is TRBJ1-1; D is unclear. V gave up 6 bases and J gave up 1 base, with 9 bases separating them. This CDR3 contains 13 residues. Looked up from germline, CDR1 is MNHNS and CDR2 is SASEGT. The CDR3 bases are TGTGCCAGCAGCCCTAGACAGAACACTGAAGCTTTCTTT. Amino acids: CASSPRQNTEAFF.

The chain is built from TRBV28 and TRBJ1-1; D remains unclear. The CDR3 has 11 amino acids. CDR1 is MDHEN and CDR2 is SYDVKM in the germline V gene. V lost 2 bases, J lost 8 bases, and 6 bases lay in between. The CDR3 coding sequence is TGTGCCAGCAGTTTACCTCCGGAAGCTTTCTTT. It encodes CASSLPPEAFF. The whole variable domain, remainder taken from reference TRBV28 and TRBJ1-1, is DVKVTQSSRYLVKRTGEKVFLECVQDMDHENMFWYRQDPGLGLRLIYFSYDVKMKEKGDIPEGYSVSREKKERFSLILESASTNQTSMYLCASSLPPEAFFGQGTRLTVV.

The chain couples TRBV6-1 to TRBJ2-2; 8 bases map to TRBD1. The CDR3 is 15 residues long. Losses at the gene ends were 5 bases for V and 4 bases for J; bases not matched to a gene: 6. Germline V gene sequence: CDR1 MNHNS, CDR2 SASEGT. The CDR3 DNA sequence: TGTGCCAGCAGTCCCAGACAGGGGAGCACCGGGGAGCTGTTTTTT. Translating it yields CASSPRQGSTGELFF.

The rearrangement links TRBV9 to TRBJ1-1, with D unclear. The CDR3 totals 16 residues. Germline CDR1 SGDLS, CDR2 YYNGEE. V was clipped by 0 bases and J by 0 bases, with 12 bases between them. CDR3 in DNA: TGTGCCAGCAGCGTAGGAGGCGCGTGGTTGAACACTGAAGCTTTCTTT. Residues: CASSVGGAWLNTEAFF.

The CDR3 nucleotides read TGTGCCAGCAGCTTCTGGGGGACCGGGGAGCTGTTTTTT. Translation: CASSFWGTGELFF. The V gene is TRBV5-5, the J gene TRBJ2-2, with D perhaps given as TRBD1 or TRBD2 (5 bases each). V dropped 2 bases and J dropped 5 bases, with 7 bases sitting between them. Germline assignment: CDR1 SGHKS and CDR2 YYEKEE (reference sequence). The CDR3 contains 13 residues.

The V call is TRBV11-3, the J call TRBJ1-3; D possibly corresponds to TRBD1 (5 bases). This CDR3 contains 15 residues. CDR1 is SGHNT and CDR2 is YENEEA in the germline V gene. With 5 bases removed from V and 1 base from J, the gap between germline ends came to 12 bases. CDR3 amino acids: CASSPSRESGNTIYF. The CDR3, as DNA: TGTGCCAGCAGCCCCTCCAGGGAATCTGGAAACACCATATATTTT.

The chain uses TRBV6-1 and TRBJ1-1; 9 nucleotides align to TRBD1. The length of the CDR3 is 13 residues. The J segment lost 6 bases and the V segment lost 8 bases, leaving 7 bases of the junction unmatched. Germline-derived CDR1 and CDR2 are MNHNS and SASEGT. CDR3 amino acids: CASARTGVAEAFF. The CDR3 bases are TGTGCCAGCGCAAGGACAGGGGTAGCTGAAGCTTTCTTT.

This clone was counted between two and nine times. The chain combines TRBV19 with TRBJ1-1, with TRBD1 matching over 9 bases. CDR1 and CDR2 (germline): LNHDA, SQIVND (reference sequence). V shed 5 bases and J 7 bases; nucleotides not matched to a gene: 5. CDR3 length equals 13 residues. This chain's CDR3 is CASSLGQGGEAFF. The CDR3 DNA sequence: TGTGCCAGTAGTCTGGGACAGGGAGGTGAAGCTTTCTTT.

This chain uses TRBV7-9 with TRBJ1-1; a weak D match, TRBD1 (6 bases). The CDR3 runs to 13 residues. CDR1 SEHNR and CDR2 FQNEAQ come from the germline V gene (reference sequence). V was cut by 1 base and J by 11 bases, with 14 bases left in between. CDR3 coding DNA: TGTGCCAGCAGCTTAGAGACAGGCGCTCGGGCTTTCTTT. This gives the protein CASSLETGARAFF.

The CDR3 DNA reads TGTGCCAGCCGGGACGGACCCACCGGGGAGCTGTTTTTT. Its protein is CASRDGPTGELFF. The chain recombines TRBV6-5 with TRBJ2-2; tentatively, D is TRBD1 or TRBD2 (5 bases each). The CDR3 has 13 residues. Looked up from germline, CDR1 is MNHEY and CDR2 is SVGAGI. Trimming shortened V by 8 bases and J by 4 bases, and 11 bases separated the two germline ends.

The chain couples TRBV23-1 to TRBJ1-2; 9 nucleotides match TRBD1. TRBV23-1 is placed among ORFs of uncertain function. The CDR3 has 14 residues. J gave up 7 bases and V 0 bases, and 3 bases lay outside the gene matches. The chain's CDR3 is CASSQSTGGTGYTF. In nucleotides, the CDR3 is TGCGCCAGCAGTCAATCGACAGGGGGAACTGGCTACACCTTC.

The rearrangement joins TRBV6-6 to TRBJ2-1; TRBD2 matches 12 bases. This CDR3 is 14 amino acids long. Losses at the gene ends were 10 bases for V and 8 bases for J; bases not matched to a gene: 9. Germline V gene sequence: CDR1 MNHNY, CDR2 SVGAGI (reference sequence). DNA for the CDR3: TGTGCCACCACTCTAGCGGGAGGGCCTGATGAGCAGTTCTTC. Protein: CATTLAGGPDEQFF.

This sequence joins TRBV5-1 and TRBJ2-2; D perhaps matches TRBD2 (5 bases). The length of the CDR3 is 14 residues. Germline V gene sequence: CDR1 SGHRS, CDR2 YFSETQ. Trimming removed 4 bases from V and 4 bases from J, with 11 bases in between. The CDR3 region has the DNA TGCGCCAGCAGCCCAGGACTCGGCACCGGGGAGCTGTTTTTT. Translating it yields CASSPGLGTGELFF.

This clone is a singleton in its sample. CDR3 loop: CASSLGRAGRETQYF. CDR3 coding DNA: TGTGCCAGCAGCTTAGGCCGTGCAGGGAGGGAGACCCAGTACTTC. The genes are TRBV13 and TRBJ2-5, with D perhaps matching TRBD2 (6 bases). The CDR3 totals 15 residues. Trimming took 0 bases from V and 5 from J, leaving 13 bases between them. In germline, CDR1 is PRHDT, CDR2 FYEKMQ (reference sequence).

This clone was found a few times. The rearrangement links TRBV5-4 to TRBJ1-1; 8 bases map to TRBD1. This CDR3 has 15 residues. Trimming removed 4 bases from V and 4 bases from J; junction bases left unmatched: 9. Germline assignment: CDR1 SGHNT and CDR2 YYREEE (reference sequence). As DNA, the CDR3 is TGTGCCAGCAGCCAAAAACAGGGGGACAGCACTGAAGCTTTCTTT. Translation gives CASSQKQGDSTEAFF.

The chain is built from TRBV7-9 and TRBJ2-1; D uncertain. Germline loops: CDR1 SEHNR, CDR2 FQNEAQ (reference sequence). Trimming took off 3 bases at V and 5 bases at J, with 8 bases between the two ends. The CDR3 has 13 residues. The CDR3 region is CASSLRWDNEQFF. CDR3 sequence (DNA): TGTGCCAGCAGCTTGAGGTGGGACAATGAGCAGTTCTTC.